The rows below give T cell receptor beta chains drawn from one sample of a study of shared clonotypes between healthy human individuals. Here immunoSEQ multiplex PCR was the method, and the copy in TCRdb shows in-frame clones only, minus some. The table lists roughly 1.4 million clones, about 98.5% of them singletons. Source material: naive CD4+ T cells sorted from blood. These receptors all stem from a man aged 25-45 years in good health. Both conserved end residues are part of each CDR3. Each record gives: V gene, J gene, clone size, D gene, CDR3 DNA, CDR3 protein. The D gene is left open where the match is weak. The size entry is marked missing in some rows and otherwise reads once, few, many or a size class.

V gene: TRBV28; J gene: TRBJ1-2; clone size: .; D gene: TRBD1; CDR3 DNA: TGTGCCAGCAGTACCTCCGGGACAGGGAACTATGGCTACACCTTC; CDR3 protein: CASSTSGTGNYGYTF
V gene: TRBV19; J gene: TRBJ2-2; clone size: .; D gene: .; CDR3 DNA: TGTGCCAGTACCTTCCCGCCGGGACACTTAGACACCGGGGAGCTGTTTTTT; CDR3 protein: CASTFPPGHLDTGELFF
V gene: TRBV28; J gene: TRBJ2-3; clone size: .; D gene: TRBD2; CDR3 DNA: TGTGCCAGCAGTGAGATTAGCGGGAATACCCCAGATACGCAGTATTTT; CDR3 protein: CASSEISGNTPDTQYF
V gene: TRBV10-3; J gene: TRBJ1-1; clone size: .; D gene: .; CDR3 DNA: TGTGCCATCAGACCGGACCGGGCCTTGAACACTGAAGCTTTCTTT; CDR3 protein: CAIRPDRALNTEAFF
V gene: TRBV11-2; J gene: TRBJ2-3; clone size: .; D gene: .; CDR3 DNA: TGTGCCAGCAGCTTAGAGCCCGCTAGCACAGATACGCAGTATTTT; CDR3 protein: CASSLEPASTDTQYF
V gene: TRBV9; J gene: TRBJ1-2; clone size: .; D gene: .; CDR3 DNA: TGTGCCAGCAGCTCCTCTCCCTACAGGGTCGTCTCTGGCTACACCTTC; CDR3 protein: CASSSSPYRVVSGYTF
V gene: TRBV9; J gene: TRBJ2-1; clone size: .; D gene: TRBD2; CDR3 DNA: TGTGCCAGCAGCGTGGATACTAGCGCGCGATTACTAAATGAGCAGTTCTTC; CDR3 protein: CASSVDTSARLLNEQFF
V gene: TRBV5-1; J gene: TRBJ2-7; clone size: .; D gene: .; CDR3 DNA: TGCGCCAGCAGCGGGGGAGGGGGACTCTACGAGCAGTACTTC; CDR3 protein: CASSGGGGLYEQYF
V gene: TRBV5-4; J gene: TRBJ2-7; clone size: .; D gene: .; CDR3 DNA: TGTGCCAGCAGCCCGGAGCTGGACTTATCCTACGAGCAGTACTTC; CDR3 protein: CASSPELDLSYEQYF
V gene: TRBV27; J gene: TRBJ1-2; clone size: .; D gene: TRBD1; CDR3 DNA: TGTGCCAGCAGTTGGGCAGGGGGGGATTATGGCTACACCTTC; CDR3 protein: CASSWAGGDYGYTF
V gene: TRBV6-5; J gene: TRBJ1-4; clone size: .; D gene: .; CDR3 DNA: TGTGCCAGCAGTTACTCCACCGGTTCAACTAATGAAAAACTGTTTTTT; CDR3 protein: CASSYSTGSTNEKLFF
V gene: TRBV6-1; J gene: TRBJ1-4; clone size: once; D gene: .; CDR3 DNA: TGTGCCAGCAGTACTCTGGGTGAAAAACTGTTTTTT; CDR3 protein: CASSTLGEKLFF
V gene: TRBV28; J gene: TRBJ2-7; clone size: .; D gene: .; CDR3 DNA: TGTGCCAGCGGACTCCACGAGCAGTACTTC; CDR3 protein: CASGLHEQYF
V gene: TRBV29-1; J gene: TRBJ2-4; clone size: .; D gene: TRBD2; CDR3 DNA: TGCAGCGCAGCGGGAGCCGGGAAAAACATTCAGTACTTC; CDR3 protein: CSAAGAGKNIQYF
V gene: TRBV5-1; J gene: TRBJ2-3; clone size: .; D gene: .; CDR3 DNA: TGCGCCAGCTCGATTTGGGGCACAGATACGCAGTATTTT; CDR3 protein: CASSIWGTDTQYF
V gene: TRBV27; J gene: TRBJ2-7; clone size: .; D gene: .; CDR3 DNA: TGTGCCAGCAGTTTATACCCAGGGGTCTACGAGCAGTACTTC; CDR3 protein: CASSLYPGVYEQYF
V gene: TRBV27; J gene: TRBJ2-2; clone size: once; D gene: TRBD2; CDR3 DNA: TGTGCCAGCAGTTCTCTTTGGACTAGCGGGAGTTCCCGGGAGCTGTTTTTT; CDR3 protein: CASSSLWTSGSSRELFF
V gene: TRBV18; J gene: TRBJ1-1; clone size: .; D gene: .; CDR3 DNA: TGTGCCAGCTCACCATTTAAGAACACTGAAGCTTTCTTT; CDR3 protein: CASSPFKNTEAFF
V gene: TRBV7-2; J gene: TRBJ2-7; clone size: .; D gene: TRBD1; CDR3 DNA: TGTGCCAGCAGCTTAGTGTGGGGACAGGGGTACTACGAGCAGTACTTC; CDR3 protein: CASSLVWGQGYYEQYF
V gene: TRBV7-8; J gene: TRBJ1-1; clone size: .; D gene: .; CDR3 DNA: TGTGCCAGCAGCTTATCCTTCAAGAACACTGAAGCTTTCTTT; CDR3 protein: CASSLSFKNTEAFF
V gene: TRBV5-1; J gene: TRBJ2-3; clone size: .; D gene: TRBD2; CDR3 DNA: TGCGCCAGCAGCTTGGCACGGAGGCTAGCGGGAGACCAAGAGAGCACAGATACGCAGTATTTT; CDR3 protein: CASSLARRLAGDQESTDTQYF
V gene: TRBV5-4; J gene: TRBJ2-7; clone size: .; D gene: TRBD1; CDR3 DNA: TGTGCCAGCATCCAAACCGGGACAGGGGTCAGCGAGCAGTACTTC; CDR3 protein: CASIQTGTGVSEQYF
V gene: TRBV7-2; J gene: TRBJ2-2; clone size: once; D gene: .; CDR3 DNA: TGTGCCAGCAGCCATGGAGGTGACGCCGGGGAGCTGTTTTTT; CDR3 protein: CASSHGGDAGELFF